The 29 T cell receptor beta chains given below trace back to one sample, sequenced in a study of T cell responses to AZD1222 COVID-19 vaccine. Clones were read by immunoSEQ multiplex PCR, and TCRdb kept only the in-frame ones, dropping some. The sample holds 170,000 or so clones, 90% seen once. This specimen consisted of peripheral blood, obtained on day 0 of AZD1222 vaccination. The source of these receptors is an adult in good health.

V and J are TRBV7-3 and TRBJ2-7; 7 nucleotides match TRBD1. There are 15 residues in the CDR3. The V gene's germline CDR1 is SGHTA and CDR2 FQGTGA. V shed 3 bases and J 4 bases; nucleotides not matched to a gene: 9. The CDR3 sequence is CASSLGKGGGYEQYF. CDR3 bases: TGTGCCAGCAGCTTGGGAAAAGGGGGCGGTTACGAGCAGTACTTC.

The J gene is TRBJ2-3, the V gene TRBV9; perhaps TRBD2 as D (7 bases). Germline CDR1 SGDLS, CDR2 YYNGEE. The V end lost 4 bases, the J end lost 2 bases, and 17 bases lay between the germline ends. This CDR3 comprises 16 residues. The CDR3 loop is CASSRGAGAHTDTQYF. The CDR3 DNA follows: TGTGCCAGCAGCCGGGGGGCGGGGGCCCACACAGATACGCAGTATTTT.

V usage is TRBV5-4 and J usage is TRBJ1-6; the D gene is possibly TRBD1 (6 bases). V was trimmed by 4 bases and J by 4 bases, leaving 9 bases between them. CDR3 length: 14 amino acids. Germline V gene lookup returns CDR1 SGHNT and CDR2 YYREEE (reference sequence). The CDR3 loop is CASSRQEYNSPLHF. The CDR3 DNA reads as TGTGCCAGCAGCCGACAGGAGTATAATTCACCCCTCCACTTT.

The chain recombines TRBV30 with TRBJ1-1; D gene unclear. Germline loops: CDR1 GTSNPN, CDR2 SVGIG (reference sequence). The CDR3 contains 13 residues. Trimming left V 5 bases short and J 6 bases short, with 16 bases between. The CDR3 region is CAWAVDLWAEAFF. CDR3 sequence (DNA): TGTGCCTGGGCTGTAGACTTATGGGCTGAAGCTTTCTTT.

This clone was seen a single time. This chain uses TRBV27 with TRBJ1-2; D perhaps matches TRBD1 (6 bases). Germline CDR1 is MNHEY and CDR2 is SMNVEV (reference sequence). The CDR3 consists of 12 residues. V gave up 2 bases and J gave up 8 bases, with 9 bases separating them. CDR3: CASSLAGEGYTF. The CDR3 nucleotides read TGTGCCAGCAGTTTAGCAGGGGAGGGCTACACCTTC.

The V call is TRBV7-2, the J call TRBJ1-2, with TRBD1 matching over 8 bases. J was trimmed by 5 bases and V by 5 bases; bases with no gene match: 19. This CDR3 has 18 residues. CDR1 is SGHTA and CDR2 is FQGNSA in the germline V gene. CDR3 region: CASSPRSAGGYEEYGYTF. In nucleotides, the CDR3 is TGTGCCAGCAGCCCCAGGTCGGCAGGGGGCTATGAGGAGTATGGCTACACCTTC.

The rearrangement uses TRBV5-1 and TRBJ2-7; TRBD1 matches 7 bases. The CDR3 has 16 amino acids. The junction had 6 bases not matched to a gene; V was cut back by 0 bases and J by 0 bases. Looked up from germline, CDR1 is SGHRS and CDR2 is YFSETQ. Here the CDR3 DNA reads TGCGCCAGCAGCTTGGGGGACAGTCGGAGCTCCTACGAGCAGTACTTC. Translating it yields CASSLGDSRSSYEQYF.

The chain couples TRBV5-3 to TRBJ2-3; no clear D gene. TRBV5-3 is placed among ORFs of uncertain function. Trimming took 3 bases from V and 0 from J, leaving 5 bases between them. This CDR3 has 13 residues. The DNA of the CDR3 is TGTGCCAGAAGCTGCACTAGCACAGATACGCAGTATTTT. Protein: CARSCTSTDTQYF.

The rearrangement links TRBV9 to TRBJ1-2; no definite D call. The CDR3 contains 13 residues. Deletions cut 4 bases from V and 7 bases from J, with 14 bases between. From germline, CDR1 is SGDLS and CDR2 YYNGEE. The CDR3 here is CASSNRSRGGYTF. The CDR3 nucleotides are TGTGCCAGCAGCAACCGGTCGCGAGGTGGCTACACCTTC.

This chain uses TRBV11-2 with TRBJ2-3, with 7 bases identical to TRBD2. J lost 1 base, V lost 1 base, and 5 bases had no gene match. This CDR3 comprises 16 residues. Germline lookup yields CDR1 SGHAT and CDR2 FQNNGV. The CDR3 loop reads CASSLGLRERTDTQYF. CDR3 nucleotides: TGTGCCAGCAGCTTAGGGTTGCGGGAGCGCACAGATACGCAGTATTTT.

The V gene is TRBV6-2 or TRBV6-3, the J gene TRBJ2-3, with D unclear. The CDR3 is made up of 12 amino acids. The germline V gene has CDR1 MNHEY and CDR2 SVGEGT. Trimming shortened V by 4 bases and J by 4 bases, and 6 bases separated the two germline ends. The CDR3 sequence is CASSLPPDTQYF. The DNA for the CDR3 is TGTGCCAGCAGTTTACCCCCAGATACGCAGTATTTT.

This clone was detected once. This sequence joins TRBV12-5 and TRBJ2-7, with 9 nucleotides matching TRBD1. CDR3 size: 14 residues. CDR1 and CDR2 from the germline V gene are LGHNT and FRNRAP. The J segment lost 0 bases and the V segment lost 5 bases, leaving 2 bases of the junction unmatched. The CDR3 DNA is TGTGCTAGTGGTGGGACAGGGACCTCCTACGAGCAGTACTTC. Translation: CASGGTGTSYEQYF.

The rearrangement uses TRBV19 and TRBJ1-2, with D possibly being TRBD1 (5 bases). CDR1 is LNHDA and CDR2 is SQIVND in the germline V gene (reference sequence). The CDR3 spans 10 residues. Trimming removed 7 bases at V and 8 bases at J, with 8 bases between. The CDR3 loop reads CASKRDGYTF. The CDR3 DNA reads as TGTGCCAGTAAGAGGGACGGCTACACCTTC.

The genes are TRBV6-5 and TRBJ1-2; TRBD1 is a possible D gene (5 bases). Germline CDR1 and CDR2: MNHEY and SVGAGI. V lost 0 bases to trimming and J lost 3 bases, with 14 bases between them. This CDR3 has 16 amino acids. The CDR3 reads CASSYSVRGLDYGYTF. The CDR3 coding sequence is TGTGCCAGCAGTTACTCAGTTAGGGGTCTTGACTATGGCTACACCTTC.

The chain is built from TRBV14 and TRBJ1-4; TRBD1 might be the D (6 bases). CDR1 and CDR2 (germline): SGHDN, FVKESK. Trimming stripped 2 bases from V and 8 bases from J, with 21 bases between. This CDR3 contains 17 residues. CDR3 sequence (DNA): TGTGCCAGCAGCCAAAGGACTAGGGCTGGGGGCCGGGAAAAACTGTTTTTT. Its translation is CASSQRTRAGGREKLFF. The full variable domain, with the rest looked up from reference TRBV14 and TRBJ1-4, is EAGVTQFPSHSVIEKGQTVTLRCDPISGHDNLYWYRRVMGKEIKFLLHFVKESKQDESGMPNNRFLAERTGGTYSTLKVQPAELEDSGVYFCASSQRTRAGGREKLFFGSGTQLSVL.

The chain is built from TRBV5-5 and TRBJ1-3, with 8 bases lining up with TRBD1. The germline V gene has CDR1 SGHKS and CDR2 YYEKEE (reference sequence). The CDR3 length is 15 residues. Trimming took 8 bases from V and 7 from J; bases not matched to a gene: 14. The chain's CDR3 is CASETGALPGNTIYF. For the CDR3, the DNA is TGTGCCAGTGAGACAGGGGCCTTGCCGGGGAACACCATATATTTT.

The rearrangement links TRBV3-1 (or the pseudogene TRBV3-2) to TRBJ2-7; 7 bases fit TRBD1. The CDR3 is 17 residues long. Germline loops: CDR1 LGHDT, CDR2 YNNKEL (reference sequence). Trimming at V came to 2 bases and at J to 6 bases, leaving 16 bases not matched to a gene. The CDR3 DNA sequence: TGTGCCAGCAGCCAAAGCGTACCTACAGGGGAGCAGGGCGAGCAGTACTTC. Translated: CASSQSVPTGEQGEQYF.

The gene calls are TRBV4-2 and TRBJ2-7; D possibly corresponds to TRBD1 (6 bases). CDR1 is LGHNA and CDR2 is YNFKEQ in the germline V gene. V was clipped by 0 bases and J by 6 bases, with 15 bases between them. There are 15 residues in the CDR3. As DNA, the CDR3 is TGTGCCAGCAGCCAAGAGGTGGGAAGCAGGGGCGAGCAGTACTTC. Translated: CASSQEVGSRGEQYF.

The DNA for the CDR3 is TGTGCTAGTGGTTCGGGACAGGGAGGTGACTATGGCTACACCTTC. This encodes CASGSGQGGDYGYTF. The rearrangement joins TRBV12-5 to TRBJ1-2; 9 bases are shared with TRBD1. There are 15 residues in the CDR3. The germline V gene has CDR1 LGHNT and CDR2 FRNRAP. V dropped 4 bases and J dropped 3; count of bases not matched to a gene: 6.

This chain uses TRBV5-6 with TRBJ2-5; no clear D. Trimming removed 4 bases at V and 9 bases at J, with 16 bases between. The CDR3 loop spans 13 amino acids. From germline, CDR1 is SGHDT and CDR2 YYEEEE. This chain's CDR3 is CASSPRRYGAQYF. Written as DNA, the CDR3 is TGTGCCAGCAGCCCCCGGCGGTATGGGGCCCAGTACTTC.

The chain couples TRBV11-2 to TRBJ2-2; D is unresolved. Deletions cut 2 bases from V and 0 bases from J, with 10 bases between. CDR3 length: 16 amino acids. Per the germline V gene, CDR1 is SGHAT and CDR2 is FQNNGV. The CDR3 bases are TGTGCCAGCAGCTTACTTTGGCAAGCGAACACCGGGGAGCTGTTTTTT. Translating it yields CASSLLWQANTGELFF.

The chain has TRBV5-1 and TRBJ2-3; tentatively, D is TRBD2 (5 bases). Between the trimmed V and J ends, which lost 4 bases and 9 bases, there was a span of 27 bases. The CDR3 length is 17 residues. Per germline, CDR1 SGHRS and CDR2 YFSETQ. The CDR3 DNA is TGCGCCAGCAGCCCGGCGGGCCGGCGGACTGCTCCCCCCACGCAGTATTTT. It yields the protein CASSPAGRRTAPPTQYF. Filled out from reference TRBV5-1 and TRBJ2-3, the complete variable domain reads KAGVTQTPRYLIKTRGQQVTLSCSPISGHRSVSWYQQTPGQGLQFLFEYFSETQRNKGNFPGRFSGRQFSNSRSEMNVSTLELGDSALYLCASSPAGRRTAPPTQYFGPGTRLTVL.

The J gene is TRBJ1-6, the V gene TRBV9; D gene uncertain. Trimming removed 4 bases at V and 0 bases at J, with 14 bases between. The germline V gene has CDR1 SGDLS and CDR2 YYNGEE. The CDR3 runs to 17 residues. The CDR3 region has the DNA TGTGCCAGCAGCCCATCCGGACTCACCTCCTATAATTCACCCCTCCACTTT. Translating gives CASSPSGLTSYNSPLHF.

The chain carries TRBV19 and TRBJ2-7; 9 bases line up with TRBD1. Germline V lookup: CDR1 LNHDA, CDR2 SQIVND (reference sequence). J gave up 0 bases and V 5 bases, and 2 bases lay outside the gene matches. The CDR3 is made up of 14 amino acids. This CDR3 is CASSQQGASYEQYF. The CDR3 bases are TGTGCCAGTAGTCAACAGGGGGCCTCCTACGAGCAGTACTTC.

The chain links TRBV19 to TRBJ2-3; 9 nucleotides match TRBD2. Per germline, CDR1 LNHDA and CDR2 SQIVND (reference sequence). V was pared by 3 bases and J by 2 bases, with 6 bases of the junction left unmatched. The CDR3 is 16 residues long. Here the CDR3 reads CASSIIGTSPTDTQYF. For the CDR3, the DNA is TGTGCCAGTAGTATTATCGGGACTAGCCCCACAGATACGCAGTATTTT.

This clone was detected only a few times. CDR3 sequence reads: CASSLDRGQNEAFF. The CDR3 DNA sequence: TGCGCCAGCAGCTTAGACAGGGGCCAGAATGAAGCTTTCTTT. The V and J genes are TRBV5-1 and TRBJ1-1, with TRBD1 matching 8 bases. Germline CDR1 is SGHRS and CDR2 is YFSETQ. This CDR3 spans 14 amino acids. J gave up 7 bases and V 2 bases, and 7 bases lay outside the gene matches.

The rearrangement links TRBV4-2 to TRBJ2-7; 8 bases are shared with TRBD2. V trimming: 2 bases; J trimming: 4 bases; junction bases outside the gene matches: 7. In germline, CDR1 is LGHNA, CDR2 YNFKEQ. The CDR3 consists of 15 residues. CDR3 sequence reads: CASSQIAGMSYEQYF. The CDR3 region has the DNA TGTGCCAGCAGCCAAATAGCGGGAATGTCGTACGAGCAGTACTTC.

The V gene is TRBV12-3 or TRBV12-4, the J gene TRBJ2-7, with D possibly TRBD2 on 6 matching bases. The CDR3 has 13 amino acids. Trimming removed 8 bases from V and 9 bases from J, with 20 bases in between. CDR3 in DNA: TGTGCCAGCGGGGGAGGCCTTCGTCAAGGGCAGTACTTC. It is translated as CASGGGLRQGQYF.

CDR3 in DNA: TGTGCCAGCAGCCTCCCGACAGAAGCTAACTATGGCTACACCTTC. Amino acids: CASSLPTEANYGYTF. The V call is TRBV5-6, the J call TRBJ1-2; perhaps TRBD1 as D (5 bases). The germline V gene encodes CDR1 SGHDT and CDR2 YYEEEE. The CDR3 contains 15 residues. The V end lost 4 bases, the J end lost 0 bases, and 13 bases lay between the germline ends.